The sequence of this TCR beta chain was determined in a study of blood T cell repertoires in COVID-19. The wider study: COVID-19 samples collected from the United States, Italy and Spain covered acute and convalescent phases.

The CDR3 loop spans 15 amino acids. Trimming took off 3 bases at V and 4 bases at J, with 14 bases between the two ends. In germline, CDR1 is SGHNT, CDR2 YYREEE (reference sequence). In the study's own analysis: It was from reference gene primer amplification that nucleated cell counts were estimated. Clones were read by immunoSEQ multiplex PCR, and TCRdb kept only the in-frame ones, dropping some. V and J calls and clone size are as listed in that table; D and trimming were resolved from the DNA. The sample includes 350,000 to 400,000 clones, 85% to 90% seen only once; the top ten take roughly 1.2%. Recovery meant two consecutive negative NP/OP PCR tests, professional clearance, or resolved symptoms.

The receptor was isolated from a woman in her late teens or twenties who had recovered from COVID-19. This rearrangement joins TRBV5-4 to TRBJ1-5, with D perhaps TRBD1 (5 bases). Source material: PBMCs or T cells enriched from blood (not recorded which). CDR3 nucleotide sequence: TGTGCCAGCAGCTCGGGAGGGGAGCGTAATCAGCCCCAGCATTTT. Protein product: CASSSGGERNQPQHF.